A single T cell receptor beta chain is shown here with its context. In the authors' methods: Amplifying reference gene primers gave estimates of nucleated cell counts. Sequencing was performed with immunoSEQ multiplex PCR; in TCRdb, only in-frame clones are kept and a portion is missing. The D gene and trimming were derived from the DNA, and the V and J assignments and clone size from that table. The sample carries 200,000 to 250,000 clones, roughly 80% recorded once. The germline V gene encodes CDR1 MNHNS and CDR2 SASEGT. The V segment lost 4 bases and the J segment 1 base; nucleotides outside the gene matches: 5. This CDR3 has 16 amino acids. The data derive from a study of blood T cell repertoires in COVID-19.

The V call is TRBV6-1, the J call TRBJ1-5; TRBD1 agrees at 9 bases. Specimen: peripheral blood. The source is a woman aged 55-69 years with active or convalescent COVID-19. CDR3 in DNA: TGTGCCAGCAGTGGGACAGGGGTTTGGAGCAATCAGCCCCAGCATTTT. Protein product: CASSGTGVWSNQPQHF.